This T cell receptor beta chain emerged from a study of control samples from healthy donors and cancer patients. The CDR3 totals 14 residues. V was shortened by 8 bases and J by 4 bases, with 14 bases between the two germline ends. Germline lookup yields CDR1 LNHDA and CDR2 SQIVND (reference sequence). The method was immunoSEQ multiplex PCR; TCRdb's version includes in-frame clones alone and lacks a portion of them. The repertoire has around 200,000 clones, approximately 92% of them found once; the top ten carry over 1.1%. The receptor's source is a man in his late teens or twenties in good health. The J gene is TRBJ2-2, the V gene TRBV19; no reliable D call. The sample taken for sequencing was blood. This CDR3 reads CASALGRGTGELFF. The DNA of the CDR3 is TGTGCCAGTGCCCTTGGCCGCGGCACCGGGGAGCTGTTTTTT.